A single sample is the source of the 28 T cell receptor beta chains below, sequenced in a study of blood T cell repertoires in COVID-19. Generated by immunoSEQ multiplex PCR, the TCRdb table keeps only in-frame clones and is missing some. The sample holds 150,000 to 200,000 clones; roughly 83% are singletons and the top ten take about 5.2%. Sequences were obtained from PBMCs or T cells enriched from blood (not recorded which). Receptor source: a man between 65 and 85 years old who had been exposed to COVID-19.

This chain joins TRBV20-1 and TRBJ2-2, with 10 nucleotides matching TRBD2. The CDR3 sequence is 17 residues long. Trimming cost V 3 bases and J 1 base; bases outside gene matches: 8. The V gene's germline CDR1 is DFQATT and CDR2 SNEGSKA (reference sequence). The CDR3 nucleotides read TGCAGTGCTAGTCTAGCGGGAGCCGCCAAGAACACCGGGGAGCTGTTTTTT. It codes for CSASLAGAAKNTGELFF.

CDR3 residues: CASSLARGRGDTQYF. CDR3 DNA sequence: TGCGCCAGCAGCTTGGCCAGGGGGCGGGGAGATACGCAGTATTTT. V usage is TRBV5-1 and J usage is TRBJ2-3; TRBD1 agrees at 8 bases. Trimming removed 0 bases from V and 5 bases from J; junction bases left unmatched: 5. The germline CDR1 and CDR2 sequences are SGHRS and YFSETQ. The CDR3 consists of 15 residues.

The chain recombines TRBV18 with TRBJ1-4, with 7 positions matching TRBD1. V lost 5 bases, J lost 5 bases, and 5 bases stayed unmatched. This CDR3 has 14 residues. Looked up from germline, CDR1 is KGHSH and CDR2 is LQKENI. The CDR3 coding sequence is TGTGCCAGCTCAATCGGGACAGAGAATGAAAAACTGTTTTTT. Translation gives CASSIGTENEKLFF.

The chain uses TRBV5-4 and TRBJ1-1, with D perhaps TRBD1 (6 bases). The CDR3 runs 16 residues. V was clipped by 6 bases and J by 3 bases, with 21 bases between them. Germline CDR1 reads SGHNT; CDR2 reads YYREEE (reference sequence). This CDR3 reads CASIQGGGGVDTEAFF. The CDR3, as DNA: TGTGCCAGCATCCAGGGAGGGGGAGGAGTGGACACTGAAGCTTTCTTT. The full variable domain, rest sourced from reference TRBV5-4 and TRBJ1-1, is ETGVTQSPTHLIKTRGQQVTLRCSSQSGHNTVSWYQQALGQGPQFIFQYYREEENGRGNFPPRFSGLQFPNYSSELNVNALELDDSALYLCASIQGGGGVDTEAFFGQGTRLTVV.

This chain uses TRBV25-1 with TRBJ1-5; tentatively, D is TRBD1 (5 bases). The CDR3 consists of 13 residues. The V end lost 5 bases, the J end lost 2 bases, and 7 bases lay between the germline ends. The germline gives CDR1 MGHDK, CDR2 SYGVNS. The CDR3 sequence is CASSQGGNQPQHF. In DNA, the CDR3 is TGTGCCAGCAGTCAAGGGGGCAATCAGCCCCAGCATTTT. The whole variable domain, filled in from reference TRBV25-1 and TRBJ1-5, reads EADIYQTPRYLVIGTGKKITLECSQTMGHDKMYWYQQDPGMELHLIHYSYGVNSTEKGDLSSESTVSRIRTEHFPLTLESARPSHTSQYLCASSQGGNQPQHFGDGTRLSIL.

The V and J genes are TRBV6-2 or TRBV6-3 and TRBJ2-6; TRBD1 agrees at 7 bases. The V and J ends lost 4 bases and 2 bases, in that order; junction bases with no gene match: 2. CDR3 size: 15 residues. Germline CDR1 MNHEY, CDR2 SVGEGT. The CDR3 region is CASSSGTAGANVLTF. CDR3 nucleotides: TGTGCCAGCAGTTCCGGGACAGCTGGGGCCAACGTCCTGACTTTC.

This clone occurred many times. The chain carries TRBV27 and TRBJ2-1; possibly TRBD2 for D (6 bases). Trimming left V 4 bases short and J 7 bases short, with 8 bases between. The CDR3 is 12 residues long. In germline, CDR1 is MNHEY, CDR2 SMNVEV (reference sequence). The CDR3 region is CASSYGGNEQFF. As DNA, the CDR3 is TGTGCCAGCAGTTACGGGGGAAATGAGCAGTTCTTC.

This chain links TRBV29-1 with TRBJ2-5; 11 bases are a match to TRBD2. The V segment lost 7 bases and the J segment 4 bases; nucleotides outside the gene matches: 8. The CDR3 contains 14 residues. Germline lookup yields CDR1 SQVTM and CDR2 ANQGSEA. As DNA, the CDR3 is TGCAGCGCTCTTAGCGGGGGGGCCGGAGAGACCCAGTACTTC. Translated, it gives CSALSGGAGETQYF.

The V gene is TRBV9, the J gene TRBJ2-6; 10 bases line up with TRBD1. V lost 0 bases and J lost 6; bases outside the gene matches: 3. Germline CDR1 is SGDLS and CDR2 is YYNGEE. The CDR3 consists of 16 residues. CDR3 amino acids: CASSVAGQGVANVLTF. In DNA form, the CDR3 reads TGTGCCAGCAGCGTAGCAGGACAGGGGGTGGCCAACGTCCTGACTTTC.

The J gene is TRBJ2-2, the V gene TRBV7-7; no clear D. The CDR3 loop spans 14 amino acids. Trimming left V 0 bases short and J 0 bases short, with 2 bases between. From germline, CDR1 is SSHAT and CDR2 FNYEAQ (reference sequence). CDR3 sequence reads: CASSLATNTGELFF. In nucleotides, the CDR3 is TGTGCCAGCAGCTTAGCCACGAACACCGGGGAGCTGTTTTTT.

This clone was counted only a few times. The rearrangement joins TRBV27 to TRBJ2-7; possible D gene TRBD2, 6 bases. CDR3 length equals 17 residues. The germline V gene encodes CDR1 MNHEY and CDR2 SMNVEV (reference sequence). The V and J ends lost 8 bases and 2 bases respectively, with 25 bases between them. CDR3 DNA: TGTGCCAGCGCGCCCCATTGGGCGGGCGGGACTCCCTACGAGCAGTACTTC. This translates into CASAPHWAGGTPYEQYF.

V is TRBV28 and J is TRBJ2-2; 13 bases are shared with TRBD2. Unmatched junction bases numbered 5, after V lost 5 bases and J lost 5 bases. CDR3 length: 16 amino acids. CDR1 MDHEN and CDR2 SYDVKM come from the germline V gene. DNA for the CDR3: TGTGCCAGCAGTCCCCCGGGACTAGCGGGAACCGGGGAGCTGTTTTTT. This translates into CASSPPGLAGTGELFF. The variable domain in full, completed from reference TRBV28 and TRBJ2-2, reads DVKVTQSSRYLVKRTGEKVFLECVQDMDHENMFWYRQDPGLGLRLIYFSYDVKMKEKGDIPEGYSVSREKKERFSLILESASTNQTSMYLCASSPPGLAGTGELFFGEGSRLTVL.

This chain joins TRBV5-1 and TRBJ1-4; 9 bases are shared with TRBD1. Germline V gene data show CDR1 as SGHRS and CDR2 as YFSETQ. The V segment lost 4 bases and the J segment 7 bases; nucleotides outside the gene matches: 11. CDR3 size: 16 residues. The CDR3 protein is CASSLSTGGIGEKLFF. In nucleotides, the CDR3 is TGCGCCAGCAGCCTCTCCACAGGGGGCATCGGTGAAAAACTGTTTTTT.

The V gene is TRBV19, the J gene TRBJ2-3; D is possibly TRBD2 (6 bases). CDR3 length: 12 amino acids. Trimming pared 6 bases from V and 5 bases from J, leaving 9 bases between. CDR1 is LNHDA and CDR2 is SQIVND in the germline V gene (reference sequence). The CDR3 DNA reads as TGTGCCAGTAGGACGGAGGGAGATACGCAGTATTTT. Protein sequence: CASRTEGDTQYF.

This clone appeared a few times. This chain's CDR3 is CASSLTGQGGFMGYTF. CDR3 nucleotides: TGTGCCAGCAGTTTGACTGGACAGGGCGGGTTTATGGGCTACACCTTC. The chain recombines TRBV28 with TRBJ1-2, with 8 nucleotides matching TRBD1. The CDR3 has 16 amino acids. After removal of 3 bases from V and 8 bases from J, the junction contained 14 bases not matched to a gene. Per germline, CDR1 MDHEN and CDR2 SYDVKM.

The chain recombines TRBV19 with TRBJ1-1; D might be TRBD1 (5 bases). Trimming took off 7 bases at V and 3 bases at J, with 9 bases between the two ends. The germline CDR1 and CDR2 sequences are LNHDA and SQIVND (reference sequence). The CDR3 consists of 12 residues. CDR3 protein: CASTPGYTEAFF. The DNA for the CDR3 is TGTGCCAGTACCCCAGGGTACACTGAAGCTTTCTTT.

The genes are TRBV19 and TRBJ1-1; a possible D gene is TRBD1 (6 bases). Per the germline V gene, CDR1 is LNHDA and CDR2 is SQIVND (reference sequence). The CDR3 is made up of 12 amino acids. The V gene lost 9 bases and the J gene lost 5 bases, with 13 bases spanning the gap. CDR3 bases: TGTGCCAGCAAAAGGGGGTCTACTGAAGCTTTCTTT. Residues: CASKRGSTEAFF.

The chain recombines TRBV15 with TRBJ2-5, with D maybe TRBD2 (6 bases). V gave up 1 base and J gave up 2 bases, with 14 bases separating them. Germline values: CDR1 LNHNV, CDR2 YYDKDF (reference sequence). The CDR3 runs 16 residues. CDR3 nucleotides: TGTGCCACCAGCAGAGCCGGTTATAGCGGTCAAGAGACCCAGTACTTC. It translates to CATSRAGYSGQETQYF.

The gene calls are TRBV7-2 and TRBJ2-5, with 7 bases aligning to TRBD2. Germline V lookup: CDR1 SGHTA, CDR2 FQGNSA. CDR3 length: 15 amino acids. V shed 3 bases and J 1 base; nucleotides not matched to a gene: 5. The CDR3 spells CASSFPAGFQETQYF. The CDR3 nucleotides are TGTGCCAGCAGCTTCCCAGCGGGGTTCCAAGAGACCCAGTACTTC.

The CDR3 bases are TGTGCCAGCAGCTTAGTACGGGACAGAGAAGCTTTCTTT. Its translation: CASSLVRDREAFF. V and J are TRBV7-9 and TRBJ1-1; 7 positions agree with TRBD1. Trimming removed 1 base from V and 8 bases from J; junction bases left unmatched: 4. Germline-derived CDR1 and CDR2 are SEHNR and FQNEAQ (reference sequence). The CDR3 is made up of 13 amino acids.

This chain uses TRBV9 with TRBJ1-1, with D uncertain. The V end was cut by 5 bases, the J end by 0 bases, with 8 bases between. Germline V CDR1 and CDR2: SGDLS, YYNGEE. The CDR3 is 13 amino acids. This CDR3 reads CASSYNMNTEAFF. The CDR3 region has the DNA TGTGCCAGCAGTTACAACATGAACACTGAAGCTTTCTTT.

The rearrangement uses TRBV4-2 and TRBJ1-2, with TRBD1 matching 7 bases. The CDR3 extends over 13 amino acids. The V and J ends lost 4 bases and 6 bases, in that order; junction bases with no gene match: 5. Germline assignment: CDR1 LGHNA and CDR2 YNFKEQ. The CDR3 sequence is CASSPWTGNGYTF. The CDR3 DNA reads as TGTGCCAGCAGCCCTTGGACAGGAAATGGCTACACCTTC.

This sequence joins TRBV6-6 and TRBJ1-2; tentatively, D is TRBD1 (6 bases). Germline V lookup: CDR1 MNHNY, CDR2 SVGAGI (reference sequence). The V end lost 4 bases, the J end lost 2 bases, and 11 bases lay between the germline ends. CDR3 length equals 14 residues. CDR3 region: CASSSQGPNYGYTF. The CDR3 DNA is TGTGCCAGCAGTTCACAGGGCCCCAACTATGGCTACACCTTC.

The chain is built from TRBV6-5 and TRBJ1-2; maybe TRBD1 (5 bases). In germline, CDR1 is MNHEY, CDR2 SVGAGI. The germline V and J ends were trimmed by 0 bases and 13 bases, with 9 bases remaining between them. The CDR3 is 11 amino acids. The CDR3 loop reads CASSYSGGVTF. CDR3 bases: TGTGCCAGCAGTTACTCGGGGGGGGTCACCTTC.

V usage is TRBV6-5 and J usage is TRBJ2-5, with D perhaps matching TRBD2 (6 bases). Germline-derived CDR1 and CDR2 are MNHEY and SVGAGI. This CDR3 has 16 residues. Trimming pared 2 bases from V and 4 bases from J, leaving 17 bases between. The CDR3 loop is CASSYGRRGSGETQYF. CDR3 in DNA: TGTGCCAGCAGTTACGGGAGGAGGGGTTCGGGAGAGACCCAGTACTTC.

This chain uses TRBV23-1 with TRBJ2-5, with 14 nucleotides matching TRBD2. TRBV23-1 is placed among ORFs of uncertain function. V shed 7 bases, J shed 5 bases, and the junction held 9 bases outside the gene matches. CDR3 size: 16 residues. CDR3 residues: CASTPTSGRALETQYF. The CDR3, as DNA: TGCGCCAGCACACCGACTAGCGGGAGGGCCTTGGAGACCCAGTACTTC.

The chain couples TRBV11-3 to TRBJ2-4, with a possible D match to TRBD2 (6 bases). Germline values: CDR1 SGHNT, CDR2 YENEEA. The CDR3 length is 13 residues. The V gene lost 1 base and the J gene lost 5 bases, with 6 bases spanning the gap. For the CDR3, the DNA is TGTGCCAGCAGCTTAGGGGGGGAAAACATTCAGTACTTC. Translating it yields CASSLGGENIQYF.

The J gene is TRBJ2-7, the V gene TRBV6-5, with a possible D match to TRBD2 (6 bases). Germline loops: CDR1 MNHEY, CDR2 SVGAGI. The CDR3 is made up of 14 amino acids. Trimming shortened V by 7 bases and J by 5 bases, and 18 bases separated the two germline ends. CDR3: CASTPTGGNHEQYF. Here the CDR3 DNA reads TGTGCCAGCACCCCAACTGGCGGGAACCACGAGCAGTACTTC.